This is a list of T cell receptor beta chains from one sample in a study of PD-1 blockade in mismatch repair-deficient tumors. The table came from immunoSEQ multiplex PCR; TCRdb's copy has only in-frame clones and leaves some out. The sample has 45,000 to 55,000 clones, over 75% seen once. This sample comprised peripheral blood, obtained about 4.5 months after starting pembrolizumab. The receptors shown here come from an adult with mismatch repair-deficient cancer. CDR3s include the opening cysteine and the closing phenylalanine or tryptophan. A D gene is named only where the DNA matches it firmly. Not all rows give a size; the values are once, few, many and, for expanded clones, a class.

clone_size: -
v_call: TRBV19
j_call: TRBJ1-1
d_call: -
cdr3_nt: TGTGCCAGTAGCCAGCGGCAGGGACCTGAAGCTTTCTTT
cdr3_aa: CASSQRQGPEAFF

clone_size: -
v_call: TRBV19
j_call: TRBJ1-2
d_call: -
cdr3_nt: TGTGCCAGTAGTACGGGCAAGGGCCCGAGTGATGGCTACACCTTC
cdr3_aa: CASSTGKGPSDGYTF

clone_size: -
v_call: TRBV7-2
j_call: TRBJ2-3
d_call: -
cdr3_nt: TGTGCCAGCAGCTTAGCATCGGGGTTAGATACGCAGTATTTT
cdr3_aa: CASSLASGLDTQYF

clone_size: -
v_call: TRBV18
j_call: TRBJ1-3
d_call: -
cdr3_nt: TGTGCCAGCTCGGTGGACGGAGGCTCTGGAAACACCATATATTTT
cdr3_aa: CASSVDGGSGNTIYF

clone_size: -
v_call: TRBV28
j_call: TRBJ1-4
d_call: -
cdr3_nt: TGTGCCAGCAGGGAGAACAGGGTTGTTGAAAAACTGTTTTTT
cdr3_aa: CASRENRVVEKLFF

clone_size: -
v_call: TRBV5-1
j_call: TRBJ2-3
d_call: -
cdr3_nt: TGCGCCAGCAGCCTATACACAGATACGCAGTATTTT
cdr3_aa: CASSLYTDTQYF

clone_size: once
v_call: TRBV7-2
j_call: TRBJ1-5
d_call: -
cdr3_nt: TGTGCCAGCAGCCTACAGCAGGGAATTAATCAGCCCCAGCATTTT
cdr3_aa: CASSLQQGINQPQHF

clone_size: -
v_call: TRBV7-1
j_call: TRBJ1-2
d_call: -
cdr3_nt: TGTGCCAGCAGCTGGGGATCAGGGAGTAACTATGGCTACACCTTC
cdr3_aa: CASSWGSGSNYGYTF

clone_size: -
v_call: TRBV19
j_call: TRBJ2-2
d_call: TRBD1
cdr3_nt: TGTGCCAGTAGTACGGACAGGCTTAACACCGGGGAGCTGTTTTTT
cdr3_aa: CASSTDRLNTGELFF

clone_size: once
v_call: TRBV6-6
j_call: TRBJ2-2
d_call: -
cdr3_nt: TGTGCCAGCAGACGGGAGTCCGGGGAGCTGTTTTTT
cdr3_aa: CASRRESGELFF

clone_size: -
v_call: TRBV6-1
j_call: TRBJ1-5
d_call: -
cdr3_nt: TGTGCCAGCAGGCCTTTTAATCAGCCCCAGCATTTT
cdr3_aa: CASRPFNQPQHF

clone_size: -
v_call: TRBV18
j_call: TRBJ2-5
d_call: -
cdr3_nt: TGTGCCAGCTCACCAAGATACCAAGAGACCCAGTACTTC
cdr3_aa: CASSPRYQETQYF

clone_size: -
v_call: TRBV7-9
j_call: TRBJ1-4
d_call: -
cdr3_nt: TGTGCCAGCAGCTTACTTACAGGGTGGACTAATGAAAAACTGTTTTTT
cdr3_aa: CASSLLTGWTNEKLFF

clone_size: -
v_call: TRBV11-2
j_call: TRBJ1-3
d_call: -
cdr3_nt: TGTGCCAGCAGCTTAATTTTTGAGGGATATTCTGGAAACACCATATATTTT
cdr3_aa: CASSLIFEGYSGNTIYF

clone_size: -
v_call: TRBV18
j_call: TRBJ2-5
d_call: -
cdr3_nt: TGTGCCAGCTCACCACCGGGCCCCAGGGGCCAAGAGGCCCAGTACTTC
cdr3_aa: CASSPPGPRGQEAQYF

clone_size: -
v_call: TRBV10-3
j_call: TRBJ1-1
d_call: -
cdr3_nt: TGTGCCATCAGTGAGAAGGTGGGAGGGAATACTGAAGCTTTCTTT
cdr3_aa: CAISEKVGGNTEAFF

clone_size: -
v_call: TRBV15
j_call: TRBJ1-5
d_call: -
cdr3_nt: TGTGCCACCACCGGGACAATTGGGGACAATCAGCCCCAGCATTTT
cdr3_aa: CATTGTIGDNQPQHF

clone_size: few
v_call: TRBV5-6
j_call: TRBJ2-3
d_call: TRBD2
cdr3_nt: TGTGCCAGCAGCGTTATCTCCGGGACTAGCGACAAAGATACGCAGTATTTT
cdr3_aa: CASSVISGTSDKDTQYF

clone_size: -
v_call: TRBV21-1
j_call: TRBJ1-5
d_call: -
cdr3_nt: TGTGCCAGCAGCAATAGGGGGACAGGGTATCAGCCCCAGCATTTT
cdr3_aa: CASSNRGTGYQPQHF

clone_size: once
v_call: TRBV5-1
j_call: TRBJ1-1
d_call: -
cdr3_nt: TGCGCCAGCAGCTTTCGGATGGGACCCACTCGGGCAAGCGGCACTGAAGCTTTCTTT
cdr3_aa: CASSFRMGPTRASGTEAFF

clone_size: -
v_call: TRBV30
j_call: TRBJ2-3
d_call: -
cdr3_nt: TGTGCCTGGAGTGTAGGGAGAGGGGGCACAGATACGCAGTATTTT
cdr3_aa: CAWSVGRGGTDTQYF

clone_size: -
v_call: TRBV6-5
j_call: TRBJ2-7
d_call: -
cdr3_nt: TGTGCCAGCAGTTACCTAGGTAGCGGAAGCTCCTACGAGCAGTACTTC
cdr3_aa: CASSYLGSGSSYEQYF

clone_size: -
v_call: TRBV19
j_call: TRBJ2-3
d_call: TRBD2
cdr3_nt: TGTGCCAGTAGTATCGAGCCACTAGCGGCTAGCACAGATACGCAGTATTTT
cdr3_aa: CASSIEPLAASTDTQYF

clone_size: -
v_call: TRBV18
j_call: TRBJ1-3
d_call: -
cdr3_nt: TGTGCCAGCTCACCGGTCCGGGGTCGATCTGCTGGAAACACCATATATTTT
cdr3_aa: CASSPVRGRSAGNTIYF

clone_size: -
v_call: TRBV27
j_call: TRBJ2-7
d_call: -
cdr3_nt: TGTGCCAGCAGTGCCGGACCCGGTTTCGAGCAGTACTTC
cdr3_aa: CASSAGPGFEQYF

clone_size: -
v_call: TRBV2
j_call: TRBJ2-7
d_call: -
cdr3_nt: TGTGCCAGCAGTGTAGTCAAAGCCTACGAGCAGTACTTC
cdr3_aa: CASSVVKAYEQYF

clone_size: -
v_call: TRBV27
j_call: TRBJ2-7
d_call: TRBD2
cdr3_nt: TGTGCCAGCAGTTTAATCGGGAGGGCCTACGAGCAGTACTTC
cdr3_aa: CASSLIGRAYEQYF

clone_size: -
v_call: TRBV6-4
j_call: TRBJ1-5
d_call: -
cdr3_nt: TGTGCCAGCAGTGACGGGCTAGGTCAGCCCCAGCATTTT
cdr3_aa: CASSDGLGQPQHF

clone_size: -
v_call: TRBV11-3
j_call: TRBJ1-2
d_call: -
cdr3_nt: TGTGCCAGCAGCTTACAGGGGTCCTATGGCTACACCTTC
cdr3_aa: CASSLQGSYGYTF

clone_size: -
v_call: TRBV7-9
j_call: TRBJ2-1
d_call: TRBD2
cdr3_nt: TGTGCCAGCAGCTTGGAACTAGCGGGAGGATACAATGAGCAGTTCTTC
cdr3_aa: CASSLELAGGYNEQFF

clone_size: few
v_call: TRBV27
j_call: TRBJ1-2
d_call: TRBD1
cdr3_nt: TGTGCCAGCAGTTTGGGTACAGGGGGCAGAGGCTACACCTTC
cdr3_aa: CASSLGTGGRGYTF

clone_size: -
v_call: TRBV6-7
j_call: TRBJ2-1
d_call: -
cdr3_nt: TGTGCCAGCAGTTACTCGATCGTGGGGCCCTCCTACAATGAGCAGTTCTTC
cdr3_aa: CASSYSIVGPSYNEQFF

clone_size: -
v_call: TRBV7-9
j_call: TRBJ2-1
d_call: -
cdr3_nt: TGTGCCAGCGGAACCGGAAAAAATGAGCAGTTCTTC
cdr3_aa: CASGTGKNEQFF

clone_size: -
v_call: TRBV7-2
j_call: TRBJ2-1
d_call: TRBD1
cdr3_nt: TGTGCCAGCAGCCGGGACAGGGGCCCCTACAATGAGCAGTTCTTC
cdr3_aa: CASSRDRGPYNEQFF

clone_size: -
v_call: TRBV7-8
j_call: TRBJ1-1
d_call: -
cdr3_nt: TGTGCCAGCAGCTTAGGACAGATGGAAGCTTTCTTT
cdr3_aa: CASSLGQMEAFF

clone_size: -
v_call: TRBV9
j_call: TRBJ2-7
d_call: -
cdr3_nt: TGTGCCAGCAGCACCGACAGCTCCTACGAGCAGTACTTC
cdr3_aa: CASSTDSSYEQYF

clone_size: -
v_call: TRBV18
j_call: TRBJ2-7
d_call: -
cdr3_nt: TGTGCCAGCTCACGTTCGGACAGCCTATACGAGCAGTACTTC
cdr3_aa: CASSRSDSLYEQYF

clone_size: -
v_call: TRBV5-4
j_call: TRBJ2-1
d_call: TRBD2
cdr3_nt: TGTGCCAGCAGCTTGGGCCTAGCGGGGAGGAATGAGCAGTTCTTC
cdr3_aa: CASSLGLAGRNEQFF

clone_size: -
v_call: TRBV5-4
j_call: TRBJ1-5
d_call: -
cdr3_nt: TGTGCCAGCAGTCACGACGGCTACAATCAGCCCCAGCATTTT
cdr3_aa: CASSHDGYNQPQHF

clone_size: few
v_call: TRBV29-1
j_call: TRBJ2-1
d_call: TRBD1
cdr3_nt: TGCAGCGTTGATGGGACAGGGGGAGGCTCCTACAATGAGCAGTTCTTC
cdr3_aa: CSVDGTGGGSYNEQFF

clone_size: -
v_call: TRBV13
j_call: TRBJ2-3
d_call: TRBD2
cdr3_nt: TGTGCCAGCAGCACCAAGAATCCCCTAGCGGGAGGGCCAGATACGCAGTATTTT
cdr3_aa: CASSTKNPLAGGPDTQYF

clone_size: -
v_call: TRBV11-3
j_call: TRBJ2-2
d_call: -
cdr3_nt: TGTGCCAGCAGCTTAACTCCCACCTTTAGCGGTGGAAACACCGGGGAGCTGTTTTTT
cdr3_aa: CASSLTPTFSGGNTGELFF

clone_size: -
v_call: TRBV7-2
j_call: TRBJ2-1
d_call: -
cdr3_nt: TGTGCCAGCAGCTTTAGTCCACCGGGTGAGCAGTTCTTC
cdr3_aa: CASSFSPPGEQFF

clone_size: -
v_call: TRBV6-6
j_call: TRBJ2-7
d_call: TRBD1
cdr3_nt: TGTGCCAGCTCAACCACAGGGGGTACCTACGAGCAGTACTTC
cdr3_aa: CASSTTGGTYEQYF

clone_size: -
v_call: TRBV7-6
j_call: TRBJ2-3
d_call: TRBD1
cdr3_nt: TGTGCCAGCAGCTCTAGCAGGGGGACAGATACGCAGTATTTT
cdr3_aa: CASSSSRGTDTQYF

clone_size: few
v_call: TRBV7-2
j_call: TRBJ2-4
d_call: -
cdr3_nt: TGTGCCAGCAGCGACAAAAACATTCAGTACTTC
cdr3_aa: CASSDKNIQYF

clone_size: -
v_call: TRBV6-1
j_call: TRBJ1-4
d_call: -
cdr3_nt: TGTGCCAGCAGAAGTGGGGGTAATGAAAAACTGTTTTTT
cdr3_aa: CASRSGGNEKLFF

clone_size: -
v_call: TRBV6-6
j_call: TRBJ2-3
d_call: -
cdr3_nt: TGTGCCAGCAGTTCCAGCACAGATACGCAGTATTTT
cdr3_aa: CASSSSTDTQYF

clone_size: -
v_call: TRBV27
j_call: TRBJ1-2
d_call: -
cdr3_nt: TGTGCCAGCAGTTTATATCGGGGGACCGCTGGCTACACCTTC
cdr3_aa: CASSLYRGTAGYTF

clone_size: -
v_call: TRBV5-6
j_call: TRBJ2-4
d_call: TRBD2
cdr3_nt: TGTGCCAGCAGCTTGACGGGGGGGCTGGACAAAAACATTCAGTACTTC
cdr3_aa: CASSLTGGLDKNIQYF

clone_size: -
v_call: TRBV6-1
j_call: TRBJ1-2
d_call: TRBD1
cdr3_nt: TGTGCCAGCAGTGATCCCTTGACAGGGGGCCTCCATGGCTACACCTTC
cdr3_aa: CASSDPLTGGLHGYTF

clone_size: few
v_call: TRBV29-1
j_call: TRBJ2-7
d_call: -
cdr3_nt: TGCAGCGTTCGAAGCGAGGGCGAGCAGTACTTC
cdr3_aa: CSVRSEGEQYF

clone_size: -
v_call: TRBV27
j_call: TRBJ2-1
d_call: -
cdr3_nt: TGTGCCAGCAGTTTAGGACACTACAATGAGCAGTTCTTC
cdr3_aa: CASSLGHYNEQFF

clone_size: -
v_call: TRBV2
j_call: TRBJ2-3
d_call: TRBD2
cdr3_nt: TGTGCCAGCAGTGAACGCGGCGGGGAGGGCATAGATACGCAGTATTTT
cdr3_aa: CASSERGGEGIDTQYF

clone_size: -
v_call: TRBV7-2
j_call: TRBJ2-2
d_call: TRBD1
cdr3_nt: TGTGCCAGCAGCCCGCGGACAGGGGGCACCGGGGAGCTGTTTTTT
cdr3_aa: CASSPRTGGTGELFF

clone_size: -
v_call: TRBV4-1
j_call: TRBJ2-5
d_call: TRBD1
cdr3_nt: TGCGCCAGCAGCCAAAGGGACAGCCAAGAGACCCAGTACTTC
cdr3_aa: CASSQRDSQETQYF

clone_size: -
v_call: TRBV5-1
j_call: TRBJ1-1
d_call: -
cdr3_nt: TGCGCCAGCAGCTTGGCCCAAACGAACACTGAAGCTTTCTTT
cdr3_aa: CASSLAQTNTEAFF

clone_size: once
v_call: TRBV19
j_call: TRBJ2-3
d_call: TRBD2
cdr3_nt: TGTGCCAGTAGTAGGGCGGGAGGCGGTGGAGATACGCAGTATTTT
cdr3_aa: CASSRAGGGGDTQYF